This TCR beta chain was documented in a study of blood T cell repertoires in COVID-19. As for the study in general: COVID-19 samples from acute and convalescent phases originated in the United States, Italy and Spain. The cDNA or gDNA used as material had been derived from T cells, B-cell-depleted T cells, or PBMCs.

How the authors handled the data: For nucleated cells, counts were estimated from reference gene primer amplification. The repertoire was sequenced with immunoSEQ multiplex PCR; TCRdb's copy has only in-frame clones and lacks some. The V and J calls and clone size were taken over from that table, and D and trimming were inferred from the DNA. The table includes 200,000 to 250,000 clones, 84% detected once. This clonotype originated in a man between 45 and 60 years old with acute or convalescent COVID-19. The sample taken for sequencing was peripheral blood.

CDR3 bases: TGTGCCAGCACCCTAGACAGGTTAGCCACTGAAGCTTTCTTT. This sequence encodes CASTLDRLATEAFF. The gene calls are TRBV6-5 and TRBJ1-1; D perhaps matches TRBD1 (6 bases). Germline V lookup: CDR1 MNHEY, CDR2 SVGAGI. Trimming left V 7 bases short and J 4 bases short, with 16 bases between. The CDR3 contains 14 residues.